The text below deals with one T cell receptor (beta chain). Study processing details: From reference gene primer amplification, estimates of nucleated cell counts were derived. TCRdb's copy holds only in-frame clones and misses some; the assay was immunoSEQ multiplex PCR. The DNA gave D and trimming, while V, J and clone size come from that table. This table holds under 300,000 clones, 82% found once. Germline lookup yields CDR1 DFQATT and CDR2 SNEGSKA (reference sequence). The germline V and J ends were trimmed by 3 bases and 5 bases, with 5 bases remaining between them. The CDR3 runs to 10 residues. The data stem from a study of blood T cell repertoires in COVID-19. In the study overall: The samples span acute and convalescent COVID-19 from the United States, Italy and Spain.

What was sequenced was peripheral blood. This clonotype was sampled from an elderly woman with active or convalescent COVID-19. The chain recombines TRBV20-1 with TRBJ2-7; D uncertain. CDR3 nucleotide sequence: TGCAGTGCTAGTCCTCACGAGCAGTACTTC. Protein product: CSASPHEQYF.